This T cell receptor (beta chain) is drawn from a study of shared clonotypes between healthy human individuals. Germline V lookup: CDR1 SQVTM, CDR2 ANQGSEA. This CDR3 has 14 amino acids. The V and J ends lost 3 bases and 4 bases, in that order; junction bases with no gene match: 8. Some clones are missing from TCRdb's copy, which holds only in-frame ones; the method was immunoSEQ multiplex PCR. The sample has approximately 2,000,000 clones, around 90% seen once. Sequencing used naive CD4+ T cells from PBMCs. Sample subset: CD45RA+ positively selected. The chain carries TRBV29-1 and TRBJ2-5, with 7 bases fitting TRBD2. The TCR sequence derives from a man younger than 35 in good health. Some clones in this sample may be carry-over from other donors' samples. This CDR3 reads CSVDRTGGTETQYF. The DNA for the CDR3 is TGCAGCGTTGACCGGACGGGGGGAACAGAGACCCAGTACTTC.